The 18 T cell receptor beta chains below all came from one sample that was sequenced in a study of shared clonotypes between healthy human individuals. Naive CD8 cells were CD45RO-negative, positively selected for CCR7, excluding terminally differentiated effector memory CD45RA+ cells. Method: immunoSEQ multiplex PCR; TCRdb's copy keeps in-frame clones and lacks some. The sample includes about 2 million clones, roughly 94% of them seen just once. The sequenced material came from naive CD8+ T cells sorted from blood. The source of these receptors is a man younger than 30 in good health.

As regards this clone: This CDR3 is also generated by other DNA sequences in the sample. The rearrangement links TRBV20-1 to TRBJ2-1; D could derive from TRBD1 or TRBD2 (5 bases each). The ends were cut back, 6 bases at V and 4 bases at J, with 7 bases in the middle. The CDR3 has 11 residues. Germline V gene sequence: CDR1 DFQATT, CDR2 SNEGSKA (reference sequence). This CDR3 is CSAREYNEQFF. The DNA for the CDR3 is TGCAGTGCCAGGGAGTACAATGAGCAGTTCTTC.

V usage is TRBV4-1 and J usage is TRBJ2-7; 8 bases are a match to TRBD1. Trimming cost V 4 bases and J 2 bases; bases outside gene matches: 7. This CDR3 is 15 amino acids long. The germline gives CDR1 MGHRA, CDR2 YSYEKL. CDR3 region: CASSPRGTGPYEQYF. The CDR3 DNA follows: TGCGCCAGCAGCCCCAGGGGGACAGGTCCCTACGAGCAGTACTTC.

On this clone: At the DNA level, this CDR3 is encoded by other sequences in the same sample as well. Here the CDR3 reads CASSQKQESYEQYF. DNA for the CDR3: TGCGCCAGCAGCCAAAAGCAGGAATCCTACGAGCAGTACTTC. The chain joins TRBV4-1 to TRBJ2-7; D not certain. CDR3 size: 14 residues. V shed 2 bases and J shed 1 base, with 9 bases lying between them. Germline V gene lookup returns CDR1 MGHRA and CDR2 YSYEKL.

This clone was counted between two and nine times. The gene calls are TRBV30 and TRBJ2-7; 12 bases align to TRBD1. The germline gives CDR1 GTSNPN, CDR2 SVGIG (reference sequence). The CDR3 has 19 residues. V dropped 1 base and J dropped 2; count of bases not matched to a gene: 15. The CDR3 region is CAWSGLGDRGPHGPYEQYF. The CDR3 DNA follows: TGTGCCTGGAGTGGGTTAGGGGACAGGGGGCCTCACGGCCCCTACGAGCAGTACTTC.

The chain has TRBV7-9 and TRBJ1-2; 7 nucleotides agree with TRBD1. This CDR3 comprises 13 residues. V trimming: 5 bases; J trimming: 8 bases; junction bases outside the gene matches: 8. Germline CDR1 and CDR2: SEHNR and FQNEAQ (reference sequence). Here the CDR3 DNA reads TGTGCCAGCAGCCTAGGGGACAGTCGCGGCTACACCTTC. Translated: CASSLGDSRGYTF.

The V gene is TRBV10-3, the J gene TRBJ2-1; D is ambiguous. There are 12 residues in the CDR3. Germline CDR1 reads ENHRY; CDR2 reads SYGVKD. V was clipped by 7 bases and J by 1 base, with 5 bases between them. The CDR3 region is CAITDSYNEQFF. CDR3 bases: TGTGCCATCACAGATTCCTACAATGAGCAGTTCTTC.

The chain links TRBV4-1 to TRBJ2-3; D possibly corresponds to TRBD2 (6 bases). The CDR3 consists of 15 residues. Germline V gene sequence: CDR1 MGHRA, CDR2 YSYEKL. V lost 6 bases and J 0 bases, leaving 13 bases between the germline ends. The CDR3 region has the DNA TGCGCCAGCAGTCTGATTAGCGGTAGCACAGATACGCAGTATTTT. Protein: CASSLISGSTDTQYF.

The rearrangement links TRBV4-1 to TRBJ2-1, with D hard to call. Trimming took 1 base from V and 8 from J, leaving 15 bases between them. The length of the CDR3 is 15 residues. Germline V gene lookup returns CDR1 MGHRA and CDR2 YSYEKL. The chain's CDR3 is CASSQVALAGDEQFF. CDR3 nucleotides: TGCGCCAGCAGCCAAGTCGCATTGGCTGGGGATGAGCAGTTCTTC.

The chain combines TRBV13 with TRBJ1-1; 7 bases align to TRBD1. The J segment lost 2 bases and the V segment lost 4 bases, leaving 4 bases of the junction unmatched. The CDR3 sequence is 14 residues long. CDR1 and CDR2 from the germline V gene are PRHDT and FYEKMQ (reference sequence). CDR3 residues: CASSSGTDNTEAFF. The CDR3 DNA reads TGTGCCAGCAGCTCGGGGACAGATAACACTGAAGCTTTCTTT.

The gene calls are TRBV6-5 and TRBJ1-4; D not resolved. Germline assignment: CDR1 MNHEY and CDR2 SVGAGI. This CDR3 contains 16 residues. V lost 4 bases and J lost 0, with 12 bases in between. CDR3 nucleotide sequence: TGTGCCAGCAGTTCCCTCCGTTACGCAACTAATGAAAAACTGTTTTTT. Protein sequence: CASSSLRYATNEKLFF.

The chain links TRBV6-1 to TRBJ2-7, with no clear D. This CDR3 is 15 amino acids long. Trimming removed 0 bases from V and 1 base from J, with 10 bases in between. Germline CDR1 MNHNS, CDR2 SASEGT. In DNA form, the CDR3 reads TGTGCCAGCAGTGAAGCGGTCTTCCTGTCCTACGAGCAGTACTTC. Protein sequence: CASSEAVFLSYEQYF.

The chain has TRBV5-4 and TRBJ1-4, with D tentatively TRBD1 (5 bases). The V end lost 3 bases, the J end lost 5 bases, and 8 bases lay between the germline ends. From germline, CDR1 is SGHNT and CDR2 YYREEE (reference sequence). The CDR3 spans 13 residues. CDR3 amino acids: CASSSWGNEKLFF. The CDR3 DNA reads as TGTGCCAGCAGCTCTTGGGGCAATGAAAAACTGTTTTTT.

As concerns this clone: The identical CDR3 is also encoded by other nucleotide sequences in the sample. V gene TRBV27 combines with J gene TRBJ2-1; D is possibly TRBD1 (5 bases). The CDR3 has 14 amino acids. CDR1 is MNHEY, CDR2 SMNVEV, per germline (reference sequence). Trimming cost V 2 bases and J 4 bases, with 9 bases left between them. The CDR3 DNA is TGTGCCAGCAGTTTAAGGTCAGGGTACAATGAGCAGTTCTTC. Translated: CASSLRSGYNEQFF.

Written as DNA, the CDR3 is TGTGCCAGCAGCGACGCGGGGCCAACCACTGAAGCTTTCTTT. It translates to CASSDAGPTTEAFF. The chain has TRBV4-2 and TRBJ1-1; tentatively, D is TRBD1 (5 bases). Trimming cost V 5 bases and J 4 bases, with 14 bases left between them. The germline CDR1 and CDR2 sequences are LGHNA and YNFKEQ. The CDR3 has 14 amino acids.

The V gene is TRBV2, the J gene TRBJ1-1; D gene ambiguous. Per germline, CDR1 SNHLY and CDR2 FYNNEI. The CDR3 length is 14 residues. Between the trimmed V and J ends, which lost 2 bases and 0 bases, there was a span of 7 bases. This chain's CDR3 is CASSESVMNTEAFF. The CDR3, as DNA: TGTGCCAGCAGTGAATCAGTAATGAACACTGAAGCTTTCTTT.

This chain links TRBV30 with TRBJ1-1; unclear D gene. Germline CDR1 reads GTSNPN; CDR2 reads SVGIG (reference sequence). The CDR3 consists of 13 residues. V lost 2 bases to trimming and J lost 11 bases, with 18 bases between them. Written as DNA, the CDR3 is TGTGCCTGGAGTCCCGTGGACCAGGCGGTGGCTTTCTTT. Protein sequence: CAWSPVDQAVAFF.

V is TRBV10-2 and J is TRBJ2-2; TRBD1 matches 7 bases. V lost 8 bases and J lost 3; bases outside the gene matches: 3. CDR1 is WSHSY and CDR2 is SAAADI in the germline V gene. CDR3 length equals 13 residues. The CDR3 DNA sequence: TGCGCCAGCGACGGGACAGACACCGGGGAGCTGTTTTTT. This sequence encodes CASDGTDTGELFF.

The chain links TRBV19 to TRBJ2-7; the D gene is possibly TRBD2 (6 bases). This CDR3 has 15 residues. Germline CDR1 is LNHDA and CDR2 is SQIVND (reference sequence). V shed 6 bases and J shed 7 bases, with 22 bases lying between them. As DNA, the CDR3 is TGTGCCAGTAGACTAAAATGGGGGGAAGTGAGGGAGCAGTACTTC. This codes for CASRLKWGEVREQYF.